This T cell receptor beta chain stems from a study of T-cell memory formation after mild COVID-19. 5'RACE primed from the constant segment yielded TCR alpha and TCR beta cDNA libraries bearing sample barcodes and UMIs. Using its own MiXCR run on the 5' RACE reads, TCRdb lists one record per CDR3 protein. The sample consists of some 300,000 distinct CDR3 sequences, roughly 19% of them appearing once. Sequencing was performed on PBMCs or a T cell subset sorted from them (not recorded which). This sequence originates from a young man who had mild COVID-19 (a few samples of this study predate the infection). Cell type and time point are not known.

The CDR3 protein is CASSLGGGALAGELFF. In DNA, the CDR3 is TGTGCCAGCAGCTTAGGCGGGGGGGCCCTCGCCGGGGAGCTGTTTTTT. The chain links TRBV7-3 to TRBJ2-2; the match to TRBD2 covers 9 bases. This CDR3 comprises 16 residues. Per germline, CDR1 SGHTA and CDR2 FQGTGA. Losses at the gene ends were 2 bases for V and 6 bases for J; bases not matched to a gene: 7.